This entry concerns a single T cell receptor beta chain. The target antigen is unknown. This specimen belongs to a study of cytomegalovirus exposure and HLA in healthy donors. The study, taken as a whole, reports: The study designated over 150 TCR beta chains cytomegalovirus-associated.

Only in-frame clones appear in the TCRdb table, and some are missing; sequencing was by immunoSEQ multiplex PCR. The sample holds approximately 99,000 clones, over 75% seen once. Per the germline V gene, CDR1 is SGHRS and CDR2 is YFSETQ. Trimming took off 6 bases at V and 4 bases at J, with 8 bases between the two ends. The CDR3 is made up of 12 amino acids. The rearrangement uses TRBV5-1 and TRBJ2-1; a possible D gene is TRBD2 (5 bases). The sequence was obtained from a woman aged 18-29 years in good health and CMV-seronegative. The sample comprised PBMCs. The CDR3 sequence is CASIGEYNEQFF. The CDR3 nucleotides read TGCGCCAGCATTGGGGAGTACAATGAGCAGTTCTTC. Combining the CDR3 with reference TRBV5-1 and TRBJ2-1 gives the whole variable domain KAGVTQTPRYLIKTRGQQVTLSCSPISGHRSVSWYQQTPGQGLQFLFEYFSETQRNKGNFPGRFSGRQFSNSRSEMNVSTLELGDSALYLCASIGEYNEQFFGPGTRLTVL.